The 12 T cell receptor beta chains below come from one sample, sequenced in a study of T cells in Graves' hyperthyroidism and ophthalmopathy. TCR beta CDR3 regions were amplified from RNA transcripts. First-round RT-PCR targeting the TCR CDR3 was performed with the HTBI primer set. Each CDR3 protein is one row after TCRdb ran MiXCR on the multiplex PCR reads. The sample consists of approximately 100,000 distinct CDR3 sequences, about 40% of them appearing once. The sequenced sample was peripheral blood or thyroid tissue (not recorded which). These receptors all come from a woman under 40 with Graves' hyperthyroidism.

The chain carries TRBV30 and TRBJ1-2; D call uncertain. CDR1 is GTSNPN and CDR2 is SVGIG in the germline V gene (reference sequence). V was cut by 8 bases and J by 3 bases, with 13 bases left in between. The CDR3 totals 12 residues. CDR3 DNA: TGTGCCGCCCTCAAAGCAGACTATGGCTACACCTTC. Translation: CAALKADYGYTF.

This clonotype was counted ten times or more. The chain joins TRBV5-1 to TRBJ1-1; D possibly corresponds to TRBD1 (6 bases). The CDR3 sequence is 14 residues long. V dropped 7 bases and J dropped 1 base, with 14 bases sitting between them. Germline CDR1 and CDR2: SGHRS and YFSETQ. CDR3 region: CASYEGGWNTEAFF. The DNA for the CDR3 is TGCGCCAGCTACGAGGGGGGCTGGAACACTGAAGCTTTCTTT.

Worth noting for this clonotype: Likely a read error: the CDR3 ends without its conserved phenylalanine or tryptophan. CDR3 DNA sequence: TGCGCCAGCAGCTTCGATGCCTCCACTGGCGGAAACACAGATACGCAGTATGTT. This encodes CASSFDASTGGNTDTQYV. This chain uses TRBV5-1 with TRBJ2-3; D is unresolved. Germline V gene sequence: CDR1 SGHRS, CDR2 YFSETQ. The CDR3 is made up of 18 amino acids. Trimming left V 2 bases short and J 2 bases short, with 21 bases between.

With respect to this clonotype: A much larger clone is a single base away; this may be a read error. This rearrangement joins TRBV2 to TRBJ1-5; 9 bases fit TRBD1. J was trimmed by 6 bases and V by 7 bases; bases with no gene match: 13. The CDR3 is made up of 16 amino acids. From germline, CDR1 is SNHLY and CDR2 FYNNEI. The CDR3 sequence: CASIPPGTGLFQPQHF. CDR3 nucleotide sequence: TGTGCCAGCATCCCCCCGGGGACAGGGCTATTTCAGCCCCAGCATTTT.

As concerns this clonotype: One junction end does not reproduce the germline sequence, and a read error may be involved. The genes are TRBV7-2 and TRBJ1-1; D is unclear. The CDR3 contains 13 residues. Germline lookup yields CDR1 SGHTA and CDR2 FQGNSA. This CDR3 reads CAGSNSRNTEAFF. As DNA, the CDR3 is TGTGCCGGCAGTAACTCACGGAACACTGAAGCTTTCTTT.

This clonotype was counted once. The CDR3 is CSARDPGTSGAYEQYF. CDR3 coding DNA: TGCAGTGCTAGAGATCCCGGGACTAGCGGCGCCTACGAGCAGTACTTC. The V and J genes are TRBV20-1 and TRBJ2-7; 11 positions agree with TRBD2. The V gene's germline CDR1 is DFQATT and CDR2 SNEGSKA (reference sequence). Trimming cost V 0 bases and J 2 bases; bases outside gene matches: 6. The CDR3 consists of 16 residues.

Of note for this clonotype: The junction does not match germline at one end; this may be a read error. J is TRBJ2-5 and V is TRBV11-2, with 9 bases identical to TRBD1. CDR1 SGHAT and CDR2 FQNNGV come from the germline V gene. The CDR3 runs 16 residues. CDR3 amino acids: CASSLFGTGNQVTQYF. In DNA, the CDR3 is TGTGCCAGCAGCTTATTCGGGACAGGGAACCAAGTGACCCAGTACTTC.

A word on this clonotype: The CDR3 carries no conserved terminal phenylalanine or tryptophan, so it likely arises from a read error. The chain employs TRBV7-9 and TRBJ2-5, with a tentative D call TRBD1 (5 bases). This CDR3 is 13 amino acids long. Germline V CDR1 and CDR2: SEHNR, FQNEAQ (reference sequence). V was trimmed by 6 bases and J by 3 bases, leaving 11 bases between them. CDR3 DNA sequence: TGTGCCAGCAGTGACAGCTGGGAAGAGACCCAGTACTCC. Translating gives CASSDSWEETQYS.

This clonotype was observed at least ten times. A clone one base away is much larger, so this may be a read error. CDR3 DNA: TGCAGTGGTCACGAGCAGTACTTC. This gives the protein CSGHEQYF. The rearrangement joins TRBV20-1 to TRBJ2-7, with D unclear. In germline, CDR1 is DFQATT, CDR2 SNEGSKA (reference sequence). Trimming removed 7 bases at V and 5 bases at J, with 3 bases between. The CDR3 runs 8 residues.

This chain uses TRBV20-1 with TRBJ1-6; D not certain. Germline lookup yields CDR1 DFQATT and CDR2 SNEGSKA (reference sequence). This CDR3 contains 11 residues. The V end lost 5 bases, the J end lost 12 bases, and 11 bases lay between the germline ends. The CDR3 nucleotides are TGCAGTGCTTTAGCGGGAGGACCCCTCCACTTT. Protein sequence: CSALAGGPLHF.

The chain has TRBV9 and TRBJ2-3, with D unresolved. There are 15 residues in the CDR3. V was pared by 1 base and J by 0 bases, with 9 bases between. Germline V gene lookup returns CDR1 SGDLS and CDR2 YYNGEE. In DNA, the CDR3 is TGTGCCAGCAGCGTAAGCCCTTGGAGCACAGATACGCAGTATTTT. Translation gives CASSVSPWSTDTQYF.

This chain joins TRBV13 and TRBJ1-2, with D tentatively TRBD1 (5 bases). CDR1 and CDR2 (germline): PRHDT, FYEKMQ (reference sequence). The CDR3 length is 15 residues. Trimming took off 4 bases at V and 8 bases at J, with 20 bases between the two ends. This chain's CDR3 is CASSSSQGWTGGYTF. The CDR3 nucleotides read TGTGCCAGCAGCTCATCTCAGGGATGGACGGGGGGCTACACCTTC.